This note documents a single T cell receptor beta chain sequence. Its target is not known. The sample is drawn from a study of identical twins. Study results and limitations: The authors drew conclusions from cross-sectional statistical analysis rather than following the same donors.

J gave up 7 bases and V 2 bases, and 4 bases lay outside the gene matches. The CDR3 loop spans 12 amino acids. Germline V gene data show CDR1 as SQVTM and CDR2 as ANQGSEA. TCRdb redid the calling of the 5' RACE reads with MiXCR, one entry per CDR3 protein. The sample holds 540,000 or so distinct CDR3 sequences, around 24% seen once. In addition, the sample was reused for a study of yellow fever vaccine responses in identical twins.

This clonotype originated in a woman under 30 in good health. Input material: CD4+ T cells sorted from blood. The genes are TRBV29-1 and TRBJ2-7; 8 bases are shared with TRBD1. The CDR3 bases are TGCAGCGTTGAACAGGGGGCGAGTGAGCAGTACTTC. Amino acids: CSVEQGASEQYF.